A selection of T cell receptor beta chains follows, all from one sample in a study of PD-1 blockade in mismatch repair-deficient tumors. The data were produced by immunoSEQ multiplex PCR, yet TCRdb's version contains in-frame clones alone and is incomplete. The data contain about 63,000 clones, around 88% of them singletons. The sample was peripheral blood, taken 52 weeks after starting pembrolizumab. The receptors were sampled from an adult with mismatch repair-deficient cancer. The conserved cysteine and the conserved F or W are not part of the CDR3 here.

J gene,V gene,CDR3 protein
TRBJ1-1,TRBV29-1,SVSRVGKDTEAF
TRBJ2-7,TRBV4-3,ASSQELAGGRDEQY
TRBJ2-7,TRBV27,ASSSIRGRINEQY
TRBJ2-7,TRBV11-3,ASSFKRHPYEQY
TRBJ2-3,TRBV27,ASSGSISHALGLDTQY
TRBJ2-7,TRBV7-9,ASSFRLAALMNEQY
TRBJ2-7,TRBV28,ASSLSPGLAGGPADGGEQY
TRBJ2-7,TRBV7-2,ASSLPRSTYEQY
TRBJ1-4,TRBV11-2,ASSPALWVEKLF
TRBJ2-7,TRBV19,ATTPGQGAAGYEQY
TRBJ2-2,TRBV9,ASSVGGGTNTGELF
TRBJ1-3,TRBV7-9,ASSYSGNTIY
TRBJ2-5,TRBV7-2,ASSLGTGYQETQY
TRBJ1-2,TRBV29-1,SVVSIPPDREGHWDGYT
TRBJ2-1,TRBV19,ASSIDRGNNEQF
TRBJ2-3,TRBV11-3,ASSLGGGTDTQY
TRBJ1-1,TRBV14,ASSQVRTGRDTEAF
TRBJ2-7,TRBV5-6,ASSLRGYEQY
TRBJ1-5,TRBV28,ASSFIALQGHYSNQPQH
TRBJ1-2,TRBV4-1,ASSSPGGGAYGYT
TRBJ1-1,TRBV18,ASSNDRMNTEAF
TRBJ2-7,TRBV27,ASSLSMGTAIYEQY
TRBJ2-1,TRBV30,AHLQLAGKGNEQF
TRBJ1-2,TRBV5-1,ASSLADRGLGYT
TRBJ1-1,TRBV4-1,ASSQRLLRTNTEAF
TRBJ2-1,TRBV2,ASSEGTPYNEQF
TRBJ2-7,TRBV15,ATSRDLGSGNEQY
TRBJ1-2,TRBV6-1,ASRSRQQSNYGYT
TRBJ1-1,TRBV29-1,SVAAAGTEAF
TRBJ2-7,TRBV5-1,ASSLGGSVEQY
TRBJ1-5,TRBV19,ASSISSNQPQH
TRBJ2-2,TRBV19,ASSTSGNTGELF
TRBJ2-1,TRBV9,ASSARAGGTSGRMAYNEQF
TRBJ2-1,TRBV10-2,ASRDRLAGQNEQF
TRBJ2-3,TRBV27,ASSSPPFPGLAGSTDTQY
TRBJ2-7,TRBV7-2,ASSLKGTVYEQY
TRBJ1-1,TRBV11-3,ASSLRSLNTEAF
TRBJ2-6,TRBV19,ASSPLTPLRISGANVLT